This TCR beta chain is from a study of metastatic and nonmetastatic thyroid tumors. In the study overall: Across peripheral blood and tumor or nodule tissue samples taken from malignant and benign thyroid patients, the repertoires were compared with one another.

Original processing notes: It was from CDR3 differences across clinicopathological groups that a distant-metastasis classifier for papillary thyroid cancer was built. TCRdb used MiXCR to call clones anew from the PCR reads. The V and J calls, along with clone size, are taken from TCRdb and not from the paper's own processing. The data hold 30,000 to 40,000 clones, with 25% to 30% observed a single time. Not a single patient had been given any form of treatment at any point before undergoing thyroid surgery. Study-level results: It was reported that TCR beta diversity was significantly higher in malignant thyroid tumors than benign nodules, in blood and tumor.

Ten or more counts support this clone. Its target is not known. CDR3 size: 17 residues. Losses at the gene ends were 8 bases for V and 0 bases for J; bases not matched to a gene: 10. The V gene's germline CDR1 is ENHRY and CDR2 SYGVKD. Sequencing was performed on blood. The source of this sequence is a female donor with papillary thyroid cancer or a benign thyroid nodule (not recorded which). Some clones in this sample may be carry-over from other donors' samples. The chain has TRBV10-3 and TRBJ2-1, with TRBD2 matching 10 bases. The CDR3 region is CAIRPAGGGSSYNEQFF. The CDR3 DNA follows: TGTGCCATCCGTCCAGCGGGGGGGGGAAGCTCCTACAATGAGCAGTTCTTC.